These 23 T cell receptor beta chains share one sample of origin, sequenced in a study of T-cell memory formation after mild COVID-19. TCRdb called the 5' RACE reads again in MiXCR, with one record for every CDR3 protein. The sample has 350,000 to 450,000 distinct CDR3 sequences; approximately 20% are singletons. Sequencing was performed on PBMCs or a T cell subset sorted from them (not recorded which). The receptor set was obtained from an adult woman who had mild COVID-19 (a few samples of this study predate the infection). Cell type and time point are not known.

This clonotype was seen just once. The rearrangement uses TRBV4-1 and TRBJ2-5; TRBD2 agrees at 16 bases. The V and J ends lost 4 bases and 5 bases, in that order; junction bases with no gene match: 7. The CDR3 runs to 17 residues. In germline, CDR1 is MGHRA, CDR2 YSYEKL. In DNA form, the CDR3 reads TGCGCCAGCAGCCGCCCGGGACTAGCGGGGGGGCCCGAGACCCAGTACTTC. Its translation: CASSRPGLAGGPETQYF.

The V and J genes are TRBV27 and TRBJ1-1; the D gene is possibly TRBD1 (6 bases). CDR3 size: 13 residues. CDR1 is MNHEY and CDR2 is SMNVEV in the germline V gene (reference sequence). Trimming cost V 8 bases and J 5 bases, with 15 bases left between them. The DNA of the CDR3 is TGTGCCAGCGGAAATGCAGGGGAAACTGAAGCTTTCTTT. Protein sequence: CASGNAGETEAFF.

This clonotype was counted between two and nine times. V usage is TRBV29-1 and J usage is TRBJ2-5, with 7 bases lining up with TRBD1. With 2 bases clipped from V and 3 bases from J, the junction kept 3 bases outside the gene matches. CDR1 and CDR2 (germline): SQVTM, ANQGSEA. The CDR3 sequence is 13 residues long. CDR3 sequence (DNA): TGCAGCGTTGAATATACAGGGGAAGAGACCCAGTACTTC. Translated, it gives CSVEYTGEETQYF.

The rearrangement joins TRBV19 to TRBJ2-2, with TRBD1 as a possible D gene (7 bases). Germline CDR1 LNHDA, CDR2 SQIVND (reference sequence). CDR3 length: 13 amino acids. Trimming left V 8 bases short and J 3 bases short, with 10 bases between. This chain's CDR3 is CASAGQYTGELFF. In DNA, the CDR3 is TGTGCCAGTGCGGGACAGTACACCGGGGAGCTGTTTTTT.

The V gene is TRBV20-1, the J gene TRBJ1-2, with D possibly TRBD1 on 6 matching bases. The CDR3 length is 13 residues. Germline assignment: CDR1 DFQATT and CDR2 SNEGSKA (reference sequence). V gave up 1 base and J gave up 8 bases, with 14 bases separating them. DNA for the CDR3: TGCAGTGCTAGAGTTGCCCAGGGGAGAGGCTACACCTTC. This translates into CSARVAQGRGYTF.

This clonotype was picked up a small number of times. The chain recombines TRBV28 with TRBJ2-5; TRBD1 agrees at 7 bases. Trimming cost V 3 bases and J 4 bases; bases outside gene matches: 2. The CDR3 is made up of 13 amino acids. CDR1 is MDHEN, CDR2 SYDVKM, per germline. This CDR3 is CASSFQGVETQYF. CDR3 nucleotide sequence: TGTGCCAGCAGTTTTCAGGGGGTAGAGACCCAGTACTTC.

This chain links TRBV6-6 with TRBJ2-7, with no clear D. CDR3 length: 13 residues. Germline V gene lookup returns CDR1 MNHNY and CDR2 SVGAGI (reference sequence). V lost 6 bases and J lost 6, with 15 bases in between. CDR3: CASSRPGSSEQYF. DNA for the CDR3: TGTGCCAGCAGCCGGCCAGGCTCTTCCGAGCAGTACTTC.

This clonotype was seen more than once but under ten times. V gene TRBV29-1 combines with J gene TRBJ2-1, with D possibly matching TRBD2 (6 bases). V was pared by 2 bases and J by 3 bases, with 11 bases between. This CDR3 is 14 amino acids long. Germline V lookup: CDR1 SQVTM, CDR2 ANQGSEA. The CDR3 protein is CSVELAERYNEQFF. In nucleotides, the CDR3 is TGCAGCGTTGAATTAGCGGAACGCTACAATGAGCAGTTCTTC.

This chain connects TRBV12-3 or TRBV12-4 to TRBJ1-4, with 8 bases matching TRBD1. V gave up 6 bases and J gave up 7 bases; unmatched junction bases: 7. CDR3 length: 14 amino acids. The CDR3 loop reads CASSLTGVGEKLFF. The CDR3 nucleotides are TGTGCCAGCAGCCTGACAGGGGTGGGTGAAAAACTGTTTTTT.

The chain recombines TRBV29-1 with TRBJ2-1; 8 nucleotides match TRBD2. The CDR3 covers 13 residues. Germline V gene data show CDR1 as SQVTM and CDR2 as ANQGSEA. V lost 7 bases, J lost 12 bases, and 14 bases stayed unmatched. The chain's CDR3 is CSGGGPPTMMQFF. The DNA of the CDR3 is TGCAGCGGCGGGGGGCCCCCCACAATGATGCAGTTCTTC.

This chain joins TRBV19 and TRBJ1-1; no reliable D call. Looked up from germline, CDR1 is LNHDA and CDR2 is SQIVND (reference sequence). This CDR3 is built from 14 residues. With 3 bases removed from V and 5 bases from J, the gap between germline ends came to 13 bases. DNA of the CDR3: TGTGCCAGTAGTATCGCACGGGGAAGTACTGAAGCTTTCTTT. As protein: CASSIARGSTEAFF.

This clonotype was detected a few times. The V call is TRBV4-1, the J call TRBJ2-7; D is perhaps TRBD1 or TRBD2 (6 bases each). Germline CDR1 and CDR2: MGHRA and YSYEKL. V lost 3 bases to trimming and J lost 4 bases, with 16 bases between them. The CDR3 has 15 amino acids. The CDR3 DNA reads TGCGCCAGCAGCCAGACCTCCGGGGGCCGGTACGAGCAGTACTTC. It codes for CASSQTSGGRYEQYF.

This clonotype has more than one count but fewer than ten. This chain uses TRBV7-2 with TRBJ1-1, with a possible D match to TRBD1 (6 bases). Trimming shortened V by 10 bases and J by 0 bases, and 18 bases separated the two germline ends. The germline V gene encodes CDR1 SGHTA and CDR2 FQGNSA. The CDR3 sequence is 15 residues long. The CDR3 is CATSETRGLNTEAFF. DNA of the CDR3: TGTGCCACCTCGGAGACCAGGGGCTTGAACACTGAAGCTTTCTTT.

This rearrangement joins TRBV6-5 to TRBJ2-3; 10 nucleotides match TRBD2. V trimming: 7 bases; J trimming: 3 bases; junction bases outside the gene matches: 10. The CDR3 is 16 amino acids. Germline CDR1 reads MNHEY; CDR2 reads SVGAGI. CDR3 DNA: TGTGCCAGCACCCAGGCCAGCGGGGGGGGTACAGATACGCAGTATTTT. Its translation is CASTQASGGGTDTQYF.

The J gene is TRBJ2-1, the V gene TRBV12-3 or TRBV12-4; 11 nucleotides line up with TRBD2. The CDR3 runs to 16 residues. V was clipped by 4 bases and J by 6 bases; unmatched bases: 8. CDR3 residues: CASSSLGLAETNEQFF. CDR3 coding DNA: TGTGCCAGCAGTTCCTTGGGACTAGCGGAGACCAATGAGCAGTTCTTC.

This clonotype was detected ten times or more. This sequence joins TRBV5-1 and TRBJ1-1; the D is unclear. This CDR3 comprises 14 residues. Looked up from germline, CDR1 is SGHRS and CDR2 is YFSETQ. Trimming took off 4 bases at V and 1 base at J, with 11 bases between the two ends. The CDR3 DNA is TGCGCCAGCAGCCCGATGACGGGGAACACTGAAGCTTTCTTT. This gives the protein CASSPMTGNTEAFF.

This clonotype was seen more than once but under ten times. The chain carries TRBV4-2 and TRBJ2-7; TRBD1 matches at 7 bases. From germline, CDR1 is LGHNA and CDR2 YNFKEQ. The CDR3 extends over 14 amino acids. With 1 base clipped from V and 5 bases from J, the junction kept 5 bases outside the gene matches. Written as DNA, the CDR3 is TGTGCCAGCAGCCAAGCGCCAGGGGGAGACGAGCAGTACTTC. Its translation: CASSQAPGGDEQYF.

J is TRBJ2-6 and V is TRBV7-6; the D is unclear. This CDR3 is 14 amino acids long. V was clipped by 3 bases and J by 4 bases, with 7 bases between them. Germline V gene data show CDR1 as SGHVS and CDR2 as FNYEAQ. The CDR3 coding sequence is TGTGCCAGCAGCTTCCCGGAGGGGGCCAACGTCCTGACTTTC. Encoded protein: CASSFPEGANVLTF.

The chain carries TRBV6-5 and TRBJ1-1; no clear D. Looked up from germline, CDR1 is MNHEY and CDR2 is SVGAGI. The V end was cut by 5 bases, the J end by 4 bases, with 17 bases between. The CDR3 is 15 amino acids. CDR3 sequence: CASSPSLGLGTEAFF. The CDR3 bases are TGTGCCAGCAGTCCCAGTCTGGGGTTAGGCACTGAAGCTTTCTTT.

This clonotype was counted a few times. The chain recombines TRBV20-1 with TRBJ2-7; 11 nucleotides line up with TRBD2. The ends lost 0 bases at V and 2 bases at J; junction bases unmatched: 9. Germline loops: CDR1 DFQATT, CDR2 SNEGSKA (reference sequence). CDR3 length: 17 residues. CDR3 loop: CSARDRPSGGLTYEQYF. The DNA of the CDR3 is TGCAGTGCTAGAGATCGGCCTAGCGGGGGGCTAACCTACGAGCAGTACTTC.

This chain connects TRBV4-2 to TRBJ2-3, with a tentative D call TRBD1 (6 bases). Germline lookup yields CDR1 LGHNA and CDR2 YNFKEQ. The V end was cut by 1 base, the J end by 1 base, with 9 bases between. The CDR3 sequence is 15 residues long. The CDR3 spells CASSQAGHGTDTQYF. Here the CDR3 DNA reads TGTGCCAGCAGCCAAGCGGGACACGGCACAGATACGCAGTATTTT.

This clonotype was observed a handful of times. The chain couples TRBV24-1 to TRBJ2-1; 10 positions agree with TRBD2. V gave up 4 bases and J gave up 3 bases; unmatched junction bases: 8. Germline V lookup: CDR1 KGHDR, CDR2 SFDVKD. The CDR3 has 17 residues. CDR3 in amino acids: CATSDARTSGYYNEQFF. CDR3 bases: TGTGCCACCAGTGACGCCAGGACTAGCGGATACTACAATGAGCAGTTCTTC.

V gene TRBV6-1 combines with J gene TRBJ1-5, with D possibly matching TRBD1 (6 bases). Germline CDR1 reads MNHNS; CDR2 reads SASEGT. This CDR3 comprises 16 residues. The V end was cut by 3 bases, the J end by 1 base, with 13 bases between. CDR3 coding DNA: TGTGCCAGCAGTGATAAGGGGGGACGGAGCAATCAGCCCCAGCATTTT. This codes for CASSDKGGRSNQPQHF.